This TCR beta chain was recovered during a study of cytomegalovirus exposure and HLA in healthy donors. J gave up 4 bases and V 11 bases, and 8 bases lay outside the gene matches. Germline V lookup: CDR1 WSHSY, CDR2 SAAADI. This CDR3 contains 12 residues. The PCR made use of 60 Vbeta and 13 Jbeta primers. Sequencing used immunoSEQ multiplex PCR; TCRdb keeps in-frame clones, though not all of them. The data show 30,000 to 40,000 clones, roughly 90% seen once. The chain has TRBV10-2 and TRBJ2-7; 7 bases map to TRBD2. The sequencing sample was made of PBMCs. This TCR was recovered from a woman aged 18-29 years in good health and CMV-seronegative. The CDR3 DNA reads as TGCGCCGCAGCACGGGGAGGGTACGAGCAGTACTTC. Its translation is CAAARGGYEQYF.